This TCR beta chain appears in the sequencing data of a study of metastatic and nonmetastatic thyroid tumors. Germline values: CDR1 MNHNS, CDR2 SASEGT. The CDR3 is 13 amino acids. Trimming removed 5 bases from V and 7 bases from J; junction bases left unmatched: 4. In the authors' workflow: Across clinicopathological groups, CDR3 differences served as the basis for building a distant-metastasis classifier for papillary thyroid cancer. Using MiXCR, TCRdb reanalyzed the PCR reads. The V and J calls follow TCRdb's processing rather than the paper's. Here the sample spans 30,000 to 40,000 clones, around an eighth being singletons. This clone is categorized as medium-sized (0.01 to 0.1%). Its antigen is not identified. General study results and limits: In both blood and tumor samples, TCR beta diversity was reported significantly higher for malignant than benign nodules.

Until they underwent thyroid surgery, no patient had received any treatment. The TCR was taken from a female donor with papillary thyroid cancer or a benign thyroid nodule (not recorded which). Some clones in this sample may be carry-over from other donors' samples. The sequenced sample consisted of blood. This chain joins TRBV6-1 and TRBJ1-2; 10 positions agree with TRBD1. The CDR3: CASSRQGAGGYTF. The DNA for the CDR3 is TGTGCCAGCAGTAGACAGGGGGCGGGTGGCTACACCTTC.